This TCR beta chain was captured by sequencing in a study of T-cell memory formation after mild COVID-19. Constant-segment primers were used for 5'RACE, and the resulting TCR alpha and TCR beta cDNA libraries carried sample barcodes and UMIs. Using its own MiXCR run on the 5' RACE reads, TCRdb lists one record per CDR3 protein. The data show approximately 230,000 distinct CDR3 sequences, 16% seen once. The CDR3 is made up of 12 amino acids. Looked up from germline, CDR1 is SEHNR and CDR2 is FQNEAQ (reference sequence). The germline V and J ends were trimmed by 5 bases and 10 bases, with 14 bases remaining between them. Study-wide results and limits: Researchers report contracting CD4+ clones mostly in CM and EM, with CD8+ clones in EMRA.

This clonotype has a handful of counts. What it binds is unknown. The receptor's source is a man aged 18 to 29 who had mild COVID-19 (a few samples of this study predate the infection). Cell type and time point are not known. The specimen sequenced was PBMCs or a T cell subset sorted from them (not recorded which). This rearrangement joins TRBV7-9 to TRBJ1-1, with D tentatively TRBD1 (6 bases). The DNA of the CDR3 is TGTGCCAGCAGCGGGAATTCAGGGGTAGCTTTCTTT. This gives the protein CASSGNSGVAFF.